Below, 15 T cell receptor beta chains from the same sample are listed, as sequenced in a study of spatial heterogeneity in lung cancer. From the 5' RACE reads, TCRdb called clonotypes with MiXCR, one entry per CDR3 protein. The sample holds tens of thousands of distinct CDR3 sequences, about 6.5% seen once. Time point reported: sample taken at primary tumor resection. This specimen was PBMCs, taken at surgery. These receptors all come from a female donor with early-stage non-small cell lung cancer.

This clonotype has ten or more counts. The chain combines TRBV5-1 with TRBJ2-5; D may match TRBD1 or TRBD2 (6 bases each). CDR3 length: 17 residues. Trimming stripped 0 bases from V and 6 bases from J, with 21 bases between. CDR1 and CDR2 from the germline V gene are SGHRS and YFSETQ. CDR3 sequence reads: CASSLDETQGGLKTQYF. The CDR3 DNA is TGCGCCAGCAGCTTGGACGAGACACAGGGAGGTTTGAAGACCCAGTACTTC. The variable domain in full, with the rest retrieved from reference TRBV5-1 and TRBJ2-5, is KAGVTQTPRYLIKTRGQQVTLSCSPISGHRSVSWYQQTPGQGLQFLFEYFSETQRNKGNFPGRFSGRQFSNSRSEMNVSTLELGDSALYLCASSLDETQGGLKTQYFGPGTRLLVL.

This clonotype was seen at least ten times. This rearrangement joins TRBV7-3 to TRBJ1-2, with 9 bases that match TRBD1. Germline assignment: CDR1 SGHTA and CDR2 FQGTGA. V was pared by 5 bases and J by 5 bases, with 6 bases of the junction left unmatched. The CDR3 totals 14 residues. The CDR3 nucleotides are TGTGCCAGCAGCACGCAACAGGGGGCATATGGCTACACCTTC. Its protein is CASSTQQGAYGYTF.

This chain joins TRBV19 and TRBJ2-5; D unclear. The V end lost 6 bases, the J end lost 1 base, and 6 bases lay between the germline ends. In germline, CDR1 is LNHDA, CDR2 SQIVND (reference sequence). The CDR3 is 12 residues long. The CDR3 region has the DNA TGTGCCAGTAGGGGCGTCCAAGAGACCCAGTACTTC. Translating gives CASRGVQETQYF.

Ten or more counts support this clonotype. The chain has TRBV4-2 and TRBJ1-6, with TRBD1 matching 7 bases. Germline V gene data show CDR1 as LGHNA and CDR2 as YNFKEQ. The ends lost 8 bases at V and 6 bases at J; junction bases unmatched: 7. CDR3 length: 14 residues. CDR3 protein: CASREGAFNSPLHF. DNA of the CDR3: TGTGCCAGCCGGGAGGGGGCGTTTAATTCACCCCTCCACTTT.

This clonotype was observed many times. The chain uses TRBV4-1 and TRBJ1-6; possible D gene TRBD1, 5 bases. V gave up 0 bases and J gave up 9 bases, with 15 bases separating them. Germline V gene data show CDR1 as MGHRA and CDR2 as YSYEKL. There are 16 residues in the CDR3. The CDR3, as DNA: TGCGCCAGCAGCCAAGATAAGGGGCCCGGGGTTTCACCCCTCCACTTT. Its translation is CASSQDKGPGVSPLHF.

This clonotype occurred a few times. The V and J genes are TRBV4-3 and TRBJ1-2; possible D gene TRBD1, 5 bases. The CDR3 sequence is 12 residues long. Germline V CDR1 and CDR2: LGHNA, YSLEER. With 5 bases removed from V and 10 bases from J, the gap between germline ends came to 14 bases. The DNA for the CDR3 is TGCGCCAGCAGCTCTCAAACCGGGGCCTACACCTTC. Residues: CASSSQTGAYTF.

This clonotype was seen repeatedly, ten times or more. V is TRBV4-3 and J is TRBJ1-5; 7 bases are a match to TRBD1. The CDR3 totals 13 residues. Germline CDR1 reads LGHNA; CDR2 reads YSLEER. With 4 bases clipped from V and 6 bases from J, the junction kept 3 bases outside the gene matches. This CDR3 is CASSPGDSQPQHF. In DNA form, the CDR3 reads TGCGCCAGCAGCCCAGGGGACAGTCAGCCCCAGCATTTT.

This clonotype was seen repeatedly, ten times or more. The chain employs TRBV5-1 and TRBJ2-6, with 8 bases identical to TRBD1. Germline values: CDR1 SGHRS, CDR2 YFSETQ. V shed 4 bases and J 7 bases; nucleotides not matched to a gene: 10. This CDR3 is built from 16 residues. CDR3 sequence reads: CASSPDRALVANVLTF. CDR3 coding DNA: TGCGCCAGCAGCCCGGACAGGGCTCTCGTAGCCAACGTCCTGACTTTC.

This clonotype was recorded a few times. The gene calls are TRBV5-1 and TRBJ2-7; D may match TRBD1 or TRBD2 (6 bases each). The CDR3 has 14 residues. Germline values: CDR1 SGHRS, CDR2 YFSETQ. The V gene lost 4 bases and the J gene lost 6 bases, with 17 bases spanning the gap. CDR3 nucleotide sequence: TGCGCCAGCAGCATGGGGGGCCGCCCTGTCGAGCAGTACTTC. It is translated as CASSMGGRPVEQYF.

There are many counts of this clonotype. The chain is built from TRBV12-3 or TRBV12-4 and TRBJ2-3; D not resolved. The CDR3 totals 14 residues. Trimming shortened V by 7 bases and J by 5 bases, and 16 bases separated the two germline ends. This CDR3 is CASKSSLSVDTQYF. CDR3 coding DNA: TGTGCCAGCAAAAGCTCCTTGAGCGTAGATACGCAGTATTTT.

This clonotype has only a few counts. The J gene is TRBJ2-7, the V gene TRBV20-1; TRBD1 matches at 8 bases. Germline V CDR1 and CDR2: DFQATT, SNEGSKA (reference sequence). This CDR3 contains 14 residues. V lost 5 bases, J lost 5 bases, and 11 bases stayed unmatched. The CDR3 DNA reads as TGCAGTGCTTGTAGACAGGGGACGACTCACGAGCAGTACTTC. Translated: CSACRQGTTHEQYF.

This clonotype was counted ten times or more. V usage is TRBV23-1 and J usage is TRBJ2-6; D is unclear. TRBV23-1 is identified as an open reading frame with a role that is uncertain. This CDR3 region has 17 residues. V lost 0 bases and J 1 base, leaving 10 bases between the germline ends. CDR3: CASSQSSKFSGANVLTF. DNA for the CDR3: TGCGCCAGCAGTCAATCGTCAAAATTTTCTGGGGCCAACGTCCTGACTTTC.

In this sample, this clonotype turned up many times. The V gene is TRBV6-2 or TRBV6-3, the J gene TRBJ2-7, with TRBD2 matching over 8 bases. This CDR3 comprises 15 residues. Germline CDR1 and CDR2: MNHEY and SVGEGT. Losses at the gene ends were 4 bases for V and 1 base for J; bases not matched to a gene: 6. CDR3 loop: CASSSAGGGSYEQYF. The CDR3 nucleotides are TGTGCCAGCAGTTCGGCGGGGGGCGGTTCCTACGAGCAGTACTTC.

This clonotype was seen only a few times. This chain joins TRBV5-1 and TRBJ1-6; perhaps TRBD1 as D (6 bases). CDR3 length: 15 amino acids. Germline lookup yields CDR1 SGHRS and CDR2 YFSETQ. Trimming removed 5 bases at V and 10 bases at J, with 19 bases between. This CDR3 reads CASRTTDRMESPLHF. The DNA for the CDR3 is TGCGCCAGCAGAACCACCGACAGGATGGAGTCACCCCTCCACTTT.

This clonotype was counted many times. V is TRBV7-8 and J is TRBJ1-2; 7 positions agree with TRBD1. The CDR3 consists of 11 residues. The V gene's germline CDR1 is SGHVS and CDR2 FQNEAQ. The V and J ends lost 5 bases and 13 bases, in that order; junction bases with no gene match: 7. CDR3 DNA sequence: TGTGCCAGCAGCACCGACAGGGTGCGCACCTTC. Translated: CASSTDRVRTF. Full variable domain (rest looked up from reference TRBV7-8 and TRBJ1-2): GAGVSQSPRYKVAKRGQDVALRCDPISGHVSLFWYQQALGQGPEFLTYFQNEAQLDKSGLPSDRFFAERPEGSVSTLKIQRTQQEDSAVYLCASSTDRVRTFGSGTRLTVV.